The 3 T cell receptor beta chains below were found in one sample sequenced in a study of tumor-infiltrating lymphocytes in primary liver carcinoma. Unsorted bulk tissue of about 20-32 mg yielded co-extracted RNA and DNA. Constant-region priming of approximately 500 ng total RNA yielded TCR beta cDNA. Slightly modified ARM-PCR with three nested multiplex PCR rounds yielded TCR beta libraries. Running 10 cycles apiece, the first two PCR rounds relied on TRBV1-TRBV30 forward primers together with a C-beta reverse primer. TCRdb reprocessed the multiplex PCR reads with MiXCR, giving one entry per CDR3 protein. The data hold just under 55,000 distinct CDR3 sequences, with 60% to 75% observed a single time. Sequenced input: liver tumor tissue from sampling region 2. Sample subset: tumor region T2, inferior pole. These receptors were collected from a man between 40 and 49 years old with primary liver carcinoma and hepatitis B virus infection.

There are many counts of this clonotype. The chain couples TRBV7-3 to TRBJ2-1; 8 nucleotides agree with TRBD2. Losses at the gene ends were 5 bases for V and 6 bases for J; bases not matched to a gene: 12. The germline V gene encodes CDR1 SGHTA and CDR2 FQGTGA. The CDR3 sequence is 16 residues long. The CDR3 nucleotides read TGTGCCAGCAGCCTCGTCGGGGGGGGCGAGTCCAATGAGCAGTTCTTC. Translated: CASSLVGGGESNEQFF.

With respect to this clonotype: A read error may explain this, as a much larger clone is one base away. This chain connects TRBV28 to TRBJ2-7; D not resolved. The germline V gene encodes CDR1 MDHEN and CDR2 SYDVKM. CDR3 length: 15 residues. The V gene lost 4 bases and the J gene lost 6 bases, with 19 bases spanning the gap. CDR3 in amino acids: CASSSSELTVGEQYF. CDR3 DNA sequence: TGTGCCAGCAGTTCATCGGAACTAACTGTGGGCGAGCAGTACTTC.

V is TRBV29-1 and J is TRBJ2-3; perhaps TRBD2 as D (5 bases). The CDR3 has 15 residues. Germline CDR1 reads SQVTM; CDR2 reads ANQGSEA. Trimming took 1 base from V and 5 from J, leaving 16 bases between them. The CDR3 DNA reads as TGCAGCGTTGAAGGTCCGGGGTCCCCCAAAGATACGCAGTATTTT. Protein sequence: CSVEGPGSPKDTQYF.